A single sample gave rise to the 25 T cell receptor beta chains below, sequenced in a study of blood T cell repertoires in COVID-19. Here immunoSEQ multiplex PCR was the method, and the copy in TCRdb shows in-frame clones only, minus some. This sample carries around 140,000 clones, roughly 79% of them seen once, and the ten largest clones take almost 8.5%. The sequenced material came from peripheral blood. These receptor sequences come from a woman aged 55-75 years with active or convalescent COVID-19.

The chain couples TRBV30 to TRBJ2-7; 7 bases are a match to TRBD1. V trimming: 4 bases; J trimming: 0 bases; junction bases outside the gene matches: 9. The CDR3 covers 15 residues. Germline values: CDR1 GTSNPN, CDR2 SVGIG (reference sequence). In DNA form, the CDR3 reads TGTGCCTGGACAAGGACGGGACAGAGCTCCTACGAGCAGTACTTC. Translating gives CAWTRTGQSSYEQYF.

This chain uses TRBV7-2 with TRBJ1-2; D unresolved. The V gene's germline CDR1 is SGHTA and CDR2 FQGNSA. V was clipped by 3 bases and J by 2 bases, with 10 bases between them. The CDR3 is 14 residues long. Here the CDR3 DNA reads TGTGCCAGCAGCTTGGGCCGGTTAAACTATGGCTACACCTTC. This translates into CASSLGRLNYGYTF.

This clone was found once. The rearrangement uses TRBV7-2 and TRBJ1-6; D is possibly TRBD1 (5 bases). The germline V gene encodes CDR1 SGHTA and CDR2 FQGNSA. The CDR3 has 14 residues. V was trimmed by 1 base and J by 14 bases, leaving 15 bases between them. As DNA, the CDR3 is TGTGCCAGCAGCTTAGATTCCGGGGGTGGGGCCCTCCACTTT. Translating it yields CASSLDSGGGALHF.

On this clone: Different DNA sequences within this sample yield the same CDR3. The chain employs TRBV28 and TRBJ1-2, with D possibly TRBD1 on 5 matching bases. V was cut by 3 bases and J by 5 bases, with 10 bases left in between. The V gene's germline CDR1 is MDHEN and CDR2 SYDVKM. CDR3 size: 13 residues. The CDR3 spells CASSFGGGYGYTF. The CDR3 DNA sequence: TGTGCCAGCAGTTTCGGGGGAGGGTATGGCTACACCTTC.

The CDR3 DNA is TGTGCCATCTCGACAGGGATGGCCTACAATGAGCAGTTCTTC. This sequence encodes CAISTGMAYNEQFF. This chain links TRBV7-2 with TRBJ2-1; 7 bases agree with TRBD1. This CDR3 has 14 residues. From germline, CDR1 is SGHTA and CDR2 FQGNSA. V trimming: 10 bases; J trimming: 2 bases; junction bases outside the gene matches: 8. The full variable domain, with the rest looked up from reference TRBV7-2 and TRBJ2-1, is GAGVSQSPSNKVTEKGKDVELRCDPISGHTALYWYRQSLGQGLEFLIYFQGNSAPDKSGLPSDRFSAERTGGSVSTLTIQRTQQEDSAVYLCAISTGMAYNEQFFGPGTRLTVL.

This rearrangement joins TRBV21-1 to TRBJ2-2; the D call in the table, TRBD1, was not verified against the DNA. TRBV21-1 is termed a pseudogene. This CDR3 has 16 amino acids. The CDR3 loop reads CARATGGLANTGELFF. CDR3 DNA: TGTGCCAGGGCGACAGGGGGCCTCGCGAACACCGGGGAGCTGTTTTTT.

The V gene is TRBV9, the J gene TRBJ2-7, with 7 bases lining up with TRBD2. The germline V gene has CDR1 SGDLS and CDR2 YYNGEE. The CDR3 sequence is 15 residues long. Trimming cost V 3 bases and J 2 bases; bases outside gene matches: 8. In DNA form, the CDR3 reads TGTGCCAGCAGCGCAGGCCTAGCGGAGGCCTACGAGCAGTACTTC. Its translation is CASSAGLAEAYEQYF. The variable domain in full, completed from reference TRBV9 and TRBJ2-7, reads DSGVTQTPKHLITATGQRVTLRCSPRSGDLSVYWYQQSLDQGLQFLIQYYNGEERAKGNILERFSAQQFPDLHSELNLSSLELGDSALYFCASSAGLAEAYEQYFGPGTRLTVT.

Many counts were recorded for this clone. The CDR3 protein is CASSGLVSAPSYEQYF. The CDR3 DNA follows: TGTGCCAGCAGCGGGCTCGTCTCGGCTCCTTCCTACGAGCAGTACTTC. V and J are TRBV5-5 and TRBJ2-7; unclear D gene. V lost 4 bases and J 1 base, leaving 18 bases between the germline ends. The CDR3 has 16 amino acids. The germline V gene has CDR1 SGHKS and CDR2 YYEKEE (reference sequence).

The chain carries TRBV6-2 or TRBV6-3 and TRBJ2-5, with D uncertain. This CDR3 spans 15 amino acids. CDR1 is MNHEY and CDR2 is SVGEGT in the germline V gene. The V end was cut by 0 bases, the J end by 1 base, with 9 bases between. The CDR3 nucleotides read TGTGCCAGCAGTTACTCGGCTCCTGGCCAAGAGACCCAGTACTTC. Protein: CASSYSAPGQETQYF.

V is TRBV18 and J is TRBJ2-7; 7 positions match TRBD2. Germline V CDR1 and CDR2: KGHSH, LQKENI. V trimming: 3 bases; J trimming: 3 bases; junction bases outside the gene matches: 8. This CDR3 region has 15 residues. The CDR3 is CASSPTGGRNYEQYV. DNA of the CDR3: TGTGCCAGCTCACCGACTGGCGGGAGAAACTACGAGCAGTACGTC.

This clone was recorded once. The chain has TRBV7-2 and TRBJ2-7; 7 nucleotides agree with TRBD1. CDR1 is SGHTA and CDR2 is FQGNSA in the germline V gene. After removal of 6 bases from V and 3 bases from J, the junction contained 14 bases not matched to a gene. The CDR3 has 16 residues. The chain's CDR3 is CASSPPLRGPSYEQYF. In nucleotides, the CDR3 is TGTGCCAGCAGTCCCCCACTGAGGGGGCCAAGCTACGAGCAGTACTTC.

The table lists this clone with a few counts. V gene TRBV6-5 combines with J gene TRBJ2-7; 9 bases match TRBD2. The CDR3 runs 14 residues. Germline assignment: CDR1 MNHEY and CDR2 SVGAGI. V lost 6 bases to trimming and J lost 2 bases; unmatched junction nucleotides: 5. CDR3 DNA: TGTGCCAGCAGAAAGCGGGAGGTACCCTACGAGCAGTACTTC. This codes for CASRKREVPYEQYF.

The rearrangement uses TRBV28 and TRBJ1-1, with D possibly being TRBD1 (5 bases). This CDR3 has 17 amino acids. Trimming cost V 5 bases and J 5 bases, with 24 bases left between them. Germline CDR1 is MDHEN and CDR2 is SYDVKM. The CDR3 DNA reads TGTGCCAGCAGTGCCCCCCGGGGGGGGACGTCGAATACTGAAGCTTTCTTT. It yields the protein CASSAPRGGTSNTEAFF.

The V and J genes are TRBV18 and TRBJ1-2; 9 nucleotides align to TRBD1. This CDR3 comprises 15 residues. CDR1 and CDR2 from the germline V gene are KGHSH and LQKENI. After removal of 3 bases from V and 0 bases from J, the junction contained 2 bases not matched to a gene. The CDR3 sequence: CASSPGTGPNYGYTF. Written as DNA, the CDR3 is TGTGCCAGCTCACCGGGGACAGGGCCTAACTATGGCTACACCTTC.

This clone was detected a few times. Written as DNA, the CDR3 is TGTGCCAGCAGCCGGATTCAACCGGGACAGGGTTTCTACGAGCAGTACTTC. It translates to CASSRIQPGQGFYEQYF. This chain connects TRBV14 to TRBJ2-7; 9 bases map to TRBD1. With V trimmed by 4 bases and J by 3 bases, 13 bases remained unmatched. This CDR3 is built from 17 residues. CDR1 is SGHDN and CDR2 is FVKESK in the germline V gene.

The V gene is TRBV2, the J gene TRBJ2-3; 8 bases map to TRBD2. The V and J ends lost 5 bases and 5 bases, in that order; junction bases with no gene match: 6. This CDR3 contains 14 residues. Germline CDR1 is SNHLY and CDR2 is FYNNEI. The CDR3 region has the DNA TGTGCCAGCAGTTCCACGGGGGGGGTAGATACGCAGTATTTT. Residues: CASSSTGGVDTQYF. Full variable domain (rest looked up from reference TRBV2 and TRBJ2-3): EPEVTQTPSHQVTQMGQEVILRCVPISNHLYFYWYRQILGQKVEFLVSFYNNEISEKSEIFDDQFSVERPDGSNFTLKIRSTKLEDSAMYFCASSSTGGVDTQYFGPGTRLTVL.

The chain recombines TRBV27 with TRBJ1-6; the match to TRBD1 covers 7 bases. The CDR3 spans 15 residues. The ends lost 5 bases at V and 7 bases at J; junction bases unmatched: 8. Germline V gene sequence: CDR1 MNHEY, CDR2 SMNVEV (reference sequence). For the CDR3, the DNA is TGTGCCAGCAGTGTAAGACAGGGAGAGAATTCACCCCTCCACTTT. This codes for CASSVRQGENSPLHF.

V is TRBV5-8 and J is TRBJ1-1; 8 nucleotides line up with TRBD1. This CDR3 is built from 15 residues. V gave up 2 bases and J gave up 1 base; unmatched junction bases: 4. CDR1 is SGHTS, CDR2 YDEGEE, per germline. The CDR3 DNA follows: TGTGCCAGCAGCTTAGGACAGGGAAGGAACACTGAAGCTTTCTTT. It yields the protein CASSLGQGRNTEAFF.

This sequence joins TRBV7-9 and TRBJ2-7, with 8 positions matching TRBD1. V dropped 5 bases and J dropped 2; count of bases not matched to a gene: 11. There are 16 residues in the CDR3. Germline assignment: CDR1 SEHNR and CDR2 FQNEAQ (reference sequence). The CDR3: CASSPSVRTGTYEQYF. DNA of the CDR3: TGTGCCAGCAGCCCCTCTGTCAGGACAGGGACCTACGAGCAGTACTTC.

The J gene is TRBJ2-5, the V gene TRBV29-1; D possibly corresponds to TRBD2 (5 bases). The V and J ends lost 8 bases and 4 bases respectively, with 11 bases between them. Looked up from germline, CDR1 is SQVTM and CDR2 is ANQGSEA. The CDR3 sequence is 11 residues long. The CDR3 protein is CSPGEGETQYF. The CDR3 region has the DNA TGCAGCCCTGGTGAGGGAGAGACCCAGTACTTC.

The chain uses TRBV7-2 and TRBJ2-1; 13 nucleotides align to TRBD2. CDR1 is SGHTA, CDR2 FQGNSA, per germline. Trimming cost V 5 bases and J 7 bases; bases outside gene matches: 5. The CDR3 has 15 residues. In DNA, the CDR3 is TGTGCCAGCAGCCCCGGGACTAGCGGGGCAAATGAGCAGTTCTTC. It is translated as CASSPGTSGANEQFF. Full variable domain (remainder filled in from reference TRBV7-2 and TRBJ2-1): GAGVSQSPSNKVTEKGKDVELRCDPISGHTALYWYRQSLGQGLEFLIYFQGNSAPDKSGLPSDRFSAERTGGSVSTLTIQRTQQEDSAVYLCASSPGTSGANEQFFGPGTRLTVL.

The chain joins TRBV19 to TRBJ1-5, with 9 bases lining up with TRBD1. V lost 3 bases, J lost 0 bases, and 9 bases stayed unmatched. This CDR3 spans 18 amino acids. CDR1 LNHDA and CDR2 SQIVND come from the germline V gene (reference sequence). The CDR3 coding sequence is TGTGCCAGTAGTATCGGGACAGGGCACATATATAGCAATCAGCCCCAGCATTTT. Translation gives CASSIGTGHIYSNQPQHF.

V is TRBV19 and J is TRBJ1-1, with 8 bases that match TRBD1. CDR1 LNHDA and CDR2 SQIVND come from the germline V gene (reference sequence). The V and J ends lost 7 bases and 1 base, in that order; junction bases with no gene match: 11. This CDR3 has 16 residues. The CDR3 region is CASTTDRTGWNTEAFF. CDR3 DNA sequence: TGTGCCAGTACCACCGACCGGACAGGGTGGAACACTGAAGCTTTCTTT.

This clone appeared many times. The chain recombines TRBV28 with TRBJ1-2; D gene uncertain. The CDR3 is 13 amino acids. Per germline, CDR1 MDHEN and CDR2 SYDVKM. The ends were cut back, 6 bases at V and 5 bases at J, with 13 bases in the middle. The DNA of the CDR3 is TGTGCCAGCAGCCCCGAAGCCCCGTATGGCTACACCTTC. Amino acids: CASSPEAPYGYTF.

The chain combines TRBV4-2 with TRBJ2-1; the match to TRBD1 covers 7 bases. V trimming: 1 base; J trimming: 2 bases; junction bases outside the gene matches: 2. Germline values: CDR1 LGHNA, CDR2 YNFKEQ. CDR3 length: 15 residues. The CDR3 nucleotides are TGTGCCAGCAGCCAAGGGGACAGAGCCTACAATGAGCAGTTCTTC. Amino acids: CASSQGDRAYNEQFF.